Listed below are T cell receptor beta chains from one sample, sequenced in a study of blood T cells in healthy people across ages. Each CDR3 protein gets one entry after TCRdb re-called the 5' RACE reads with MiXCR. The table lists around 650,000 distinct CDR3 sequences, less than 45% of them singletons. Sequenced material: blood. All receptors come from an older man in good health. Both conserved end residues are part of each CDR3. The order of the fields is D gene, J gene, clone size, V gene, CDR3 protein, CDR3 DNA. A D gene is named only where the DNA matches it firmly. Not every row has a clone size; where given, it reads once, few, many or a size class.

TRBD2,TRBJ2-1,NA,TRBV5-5,CASSWRGLAGDDRFDEQFF,TGTGCCAGCAGCTGGCGGGGACTAGCGGGAGATGATCGATTCGATGAGCAGTTCTTC
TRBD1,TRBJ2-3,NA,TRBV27,CASSRDSVNTDTQYF,TGTGCCAGCAGCCGGGACAGCGTCAACACAGATACGCAGTATTTT
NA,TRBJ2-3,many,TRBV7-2,CASSFVTDTQYF,TGTGCCAGCAGCTTCGTCACAGATACGCAGTATTTT
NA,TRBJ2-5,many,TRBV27,CASSLLTQYF,TGTGCCAGCAGTTTGCTTACCCAGTACTTC
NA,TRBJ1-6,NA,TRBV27,CASSSNNSPLHF,TGTGCCAGCAGTTCCAATAATTCACCCCTCCACTTT
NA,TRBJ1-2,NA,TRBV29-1,CSVEARHLGYGYTF,TGCAGCGTTGAAGCACGCCACCTGGGCTATGGCTACACCTTC
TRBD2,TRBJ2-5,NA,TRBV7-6,CASSLARGVATREEQYF,TGTGCCAGCAGCTTAGCGAGGGGTGTAGCCACACGGGAGGAGCAGTACTTC
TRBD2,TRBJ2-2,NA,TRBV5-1,CASSRRGGDTGELFF,TGCGCCAGCAGCCGGCGGGGGGGAGACACCGGGGAGCTGTTTTTT
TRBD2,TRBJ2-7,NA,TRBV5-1,CASSPSGGLYEQYF,TGCGCCAGCAGCCCTAGCGGGGGACTTTACGAGCAGTACTTC
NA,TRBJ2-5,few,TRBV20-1,CSARRSNQETQYF,TGCAGTGCTAGGAGGAGCAACCAAGAGACCCAGTACTTC
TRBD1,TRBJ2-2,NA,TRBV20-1,CSAPSDRLGGELFF,TGCAGTGCTCCGTCGGACAGGTTAGGAGGGGAGCTGTTTTTT
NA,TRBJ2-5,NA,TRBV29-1,CSVLGGTQETQYF,TGCAGCGTTCTAGGGGGAACCCAAGAGACCCAGTACTTC
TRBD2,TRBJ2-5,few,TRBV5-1,CASSVGLAGGAQQETQYF,TGCGCCAGCAGCGTGGGACTAGCGGGGGGGGCCCAACAAGAGACCCAGTACTTC
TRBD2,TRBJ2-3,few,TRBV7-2,CASSSGTSTPGQYF,TGTGCCAGCAGCTCCGGGACTAGCACCCCCGGGCAGTATTTT
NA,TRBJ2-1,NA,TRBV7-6,CASSLGELPYNEQFF,TGTGCCAGCAGCTTAGGGGAGCTACCTTACAATGAGCAGTTCTTC
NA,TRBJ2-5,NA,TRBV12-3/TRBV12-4,CASSLALGQTETQYF,TGTGCCAGCAGTTTAGCGCTAGGGCAGACAGAGACCCAGTACTTC
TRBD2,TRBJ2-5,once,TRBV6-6,CASTPGLGIRGETQYF,TGTGCCAGCACGCCGGGACTAGGTATAAGAGGAGAGACCCAGTACTTC
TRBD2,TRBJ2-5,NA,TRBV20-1,CSTRPIAGGLETQYF,TGCAGTACTAGACCCATAGCGGGGGGGCTGGAGACCCAGTACTTC
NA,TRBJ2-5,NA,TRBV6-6,CASYPRPGQGSQETQYF,TGTGCCAGCTATCCACGCCCCGGGCAGGGGAGCCAAGAGACCCAGTACTTC
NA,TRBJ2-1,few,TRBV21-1,CASTKPGEGLAVYNEQFF,TGTGCCAGCACCAAACCCGGGGAGGGACTAGCGGTCTACAATGAGCAGTTCTTC
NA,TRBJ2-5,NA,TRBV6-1,CASRRQEYQETQYF,TGCGCCAGCAGACGACAGGAATACCAAGAGACCCAGTACTTC
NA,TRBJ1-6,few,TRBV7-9,CASSPPATDSPLHF,TGTGCCAGCAGCCCCCCGGCGACGGATTCACCCCTCCACTTT
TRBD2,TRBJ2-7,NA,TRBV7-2,CASSPGLAQRGEQYF,TGTGCCAGCAGCCCAGGACTAGCCCAAAGGGGGGAGCAGTACTTC
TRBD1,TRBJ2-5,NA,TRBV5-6,CASSFLPTGGYHETQYF,TGTGCCAGCAGCTTTCTGCCCACAGGGGGATATCATGAGACCCAGTACTTC
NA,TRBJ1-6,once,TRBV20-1,CSARDVPVSTPNSPLHF,TGCAGTGCTAGAGATGTGCCAGTCTCTACCCCAAATTCACCCCTCCACTTT
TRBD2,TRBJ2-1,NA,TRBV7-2,CASSLNLAGQNEQFF,TGTGCCAGCAGCTTAAATCTAGCGGGACAGAATGAGCAGTTCTTC
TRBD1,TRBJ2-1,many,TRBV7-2,CASSLHQGAYNEQFF,TGTGCCAGCAGCTTACACCAGGGGGCCTACAATGAGCAGTTCTTC
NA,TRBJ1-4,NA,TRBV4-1,CASSQPLVGTLKKKLFF,TGCGCCAGCAGCCAACCATTAGTAGGGACATTGAAGAAAAAACTGTTTTTT
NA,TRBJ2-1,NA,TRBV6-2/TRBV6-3,CASRPSFTSGYNEQFF,TGTGCCAGCAGACCCTCTTTCACTTCAGGCTACAATGAGCAGTTCTTC
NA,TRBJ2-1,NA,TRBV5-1,CASSLEPGTLGIEQFF,TGCGCCAGCAGCTTGGAACCCGGTACCCTGGGGATTGAGCAGTTCTTC
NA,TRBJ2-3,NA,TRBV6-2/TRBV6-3,CASSYGAGTDTQYF,TGTGCCAGCAGTTACGGGGCGGGAACAGATACGCAGTATTTT
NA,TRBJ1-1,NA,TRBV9,CASSVEGLVGTEAFF,TGTGCCAGCAGCGTAGAAGGACTAGTTGGGACTGAAGCTTTCTTT
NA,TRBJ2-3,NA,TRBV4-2,CASSPQYAILTDTQYF,TGTGCCAGCAGCCCCCAGTATGCCATCCTCACAGATACGCAGTATTTT
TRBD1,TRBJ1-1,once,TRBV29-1,CSVDRAENTEAFF,TGCAGCGTGGACAGGGCGGAGAACACTGAAGCTTTCTTT
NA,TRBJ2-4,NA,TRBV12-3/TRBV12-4,CASSFPYGTKNIQYF,TGTGCCAGCAGTTTTCCCTACGGGACCAAAAACATTCAGTACTTC
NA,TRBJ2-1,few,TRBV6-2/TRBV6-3,CASSWTSGTGGYEQFF,TGTGCCAGCAGTTGGACTAGCGGGACAGGGGGGTATGAGCAGTTCTTC
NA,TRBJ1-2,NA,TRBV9,CASSVEGNRGYGYTF,TGTGCCAGCAGCGTAGAGGGGAACCGCGGCTATGGCTACACCTTC
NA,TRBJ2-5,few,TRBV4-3,CASSQDTLASNEQYF,TGCGCCAGCAGCCAAGATACCCTAGCGAGTAATGAGCAGTACTTC
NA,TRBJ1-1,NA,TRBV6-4,CASSDGENTEAFF,TGTGCCAGCAGTGACGGAGAGAACACTGAAGCTTTCTTT
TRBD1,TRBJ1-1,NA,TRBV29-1,CSSDRGLYTEAFF,TGCAGCTCAGACAGGGGGCTATACACTGAAGCTTTCTTT
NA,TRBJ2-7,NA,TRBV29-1,CSGRTLLSYNEQYF,TGCAGCGGGCGGACACTCCTCTCCTACAATGAGCAGTACTTC